The clone carrying this T cell receptor beta chain appeared a single time. The data derive from a study of shared clonotypes between healthy human individuals. The data were produced by immunoSEQ multiplex PCR, yet TCRdb's version contains in-frame clones alone and is incomplete. Of 1.6 million or so clones in the sample, around 98.5% were seen once. The source of this sequence is a man younger than 45 in good health. Sequenced material: naive CD4+ T cells sorted from blood. The subset was: CD45RA+ positively selected.

This chain's CDR3 is CASSLASSETQYF. CDR3 DNA: TGTGCCAGCAGCTTAGCTAGCTCAGAGACCCAGTACTTC. The V call is TRBV7-9, the J call TRBJ2-5; unclear D gene. Germline V CDR1 and CDR2: SEHNR, FQNEAQ (reference sequence). The V and J ends lost 0 bases and 4 bases respectively, with 6 bases between them. The CDR3 length is 13 residues. Using reference TRBV7-9 and TRBJ2-5 for the parts outside the CDR3, the full variable domain is DTGVSQNPRHKITKRGQNVTFRCDPISEHNRLYWYRQTLGQGPEFLTYFQNEAQLEKSRLLSDRFSAERPKGSFSTLEIQRTEQGDSAMYLCASSLASSETQYFGPGTRLLVL.